These 10 T cell receptor beta chains originate from one sample sequenced in a study of blood T cell repertoires in COVID-19. The table came from immunoSEQ multiplex PCR; TCRdb's copy has only in-frame clones and leaves some out. Of about 200,000 clones in the sample, around 81% were seen once. Sequenced material: peripheral blood. These receptors were collected from a woman between 65 and 79 years old with acute or convalescent COVID-19.

This clone has a handful of counts. The rearrangement uses TRBV4-1 and TRBJ2-6; 13 positions match TRBD2. The CDR3 contains 20 residues. Trimming at V came to 1 base and at J to 2 bases, leaving 8 bases not matched to a gene. The germline gives CDR1 MGHRA, CDR2 YSYEKL. CDR3 region: CASSQGGDGLAGAGANVLTF. Written as DNA, the CDR3 is TGCGCCAGCAGCCAAGGCGGGGATGGACTAGCGGGAGCTGGGGCCAACGTCCTGACTTTC.

The chain combines TRBV18 with TRBJ2-7; TRBD1 matches 7 bases. V lost 6 bases, J lost 2 bases, and 7 bases stayed unmatched. The length of the CDR3 is 14 residues. Germline CDR1 KGHSH, CDR2 LQKENI. The CDR3 DNA follows: TGTGCCAGCTCCCCAGACAGGGCTACCTACGAGCAGTACTTC. Translated: CASSPDRATYEQYF.

The chain combines TRBV6-5 with TRBJ1-5; 7 positions agree with TRBD1. Germline lookup yields CDR1 MNHEY and CDR2 SVGAGI. The CDR3 loop spans 13 amino acids. V lost 5 bases to trimming and J lost 4 bases; unmatched junction nucleotides: 2. This CDR3 is CASSNRGNQPQHF. CDR3 sequence (DNA): TGTGCCAGCAGTAACAGGGGAAATCAGCCCCAGCATTTT.

This rearrangement joins TRBV3-1 (or the pseudogene TRBV3-2) to TRBJ2-7; D is ambiguous. The CDR3 totals 11 residues. V was shortened by 4 bases and J by 2 bases, with 3 bases between the two germline ends. The germline V gene encodes CDR1 LGHDT and CDR2 YNNKEL (reference sequence). The CDR3 nucleotides read TGTGCCAGCAGCCCAGCCTACGAGCAGTACTTC. It encodes CASSPAYEQYF.

The genes are TRBV5-1 and TRBJ2-1, with 9 bases that match TRBD1. Germline CDR1 reads SGHRS; CDR2 reads YFSETQ. V shed 5 bases, J shed 8 bases, and the junction held 11 bases outside the gene matches. The CDR3 loop spans 15 amino acids. The CDR3 region has the DNA TGCGCCAGCAGAAAGACAGGGGGTAGCAGCGATGAGCAGTTCTTC. It yields the protein CASRKTGGSSDEQFF.

The genes are TRBV6-6 and TRBJ1-4; the D is unclear. V was pared by 6 bases and J by 0 bases, with 8 bases between. The germline V gene encodes CDR1 MNHNY and CDR2 SVGAGI (reference sequence). The CDR3 length is 14 residues. The CDR3 sequence is CASRAEATNEKLFF. The CDR3 DNA reads as TGTGCCAGCAGAGCGGAGGCAACTAATGAAAAACTGTTTTTT.

The J gene is TRBJ2-2, the V gene TRBV6-1, with 9 bases matching TRBD2. CDR1 and CDR2 (germline): MNHNS, SASEGT. The CDR3 consists of 16 residues. V shed 3 bases and J 1 base; nucleotides not matched to a gene: 3. The CDR3: CASSEPSGMNTGELFF. In nucleotides, the CDR3 is TGTGCCAGCAGTGAGCCTAGCGGGATGAACACCGGGGAGCTGTTTTTT.

This clone was counted once. The chain combines TRBV7-9 with TRBJ1-6; perhaps TRBD1 as D (6 bases). The V end lost 4 bases, the J end lost 14 bases, and 15 bases lay between the germline ends. Germline lookup yields CDR1 SEHNR and CDR2 FQNEAQ (reference sequence). The CDR3 is made up of 13 amino acids. The CDR3 DNA follows: TGTGCCAGCAGCTCCCTTCTAGGGGGTGCCCTCCACTTT. It yields the protein CASSSLLGGALHF. The full variable domain, completed using reference TRBV7-9 and TRBJ1-6, is DTGVSQNPRHKITKRGQNVTFRCDPISEHNRLYWYRQTLGQGPEFLTYFQNEAQLEKSRLLSDRFSAERPKGSFSTLEIQRTEQGDSAMYLCASSSLLGGALHFGNGTRLTVT.

The CDR3 spells CAPWSQGAEDTQYF. The CDR3 DNA sequence: TGTGCGCCCTGGAGCCAGGGGGCCGAAGATACGCAGTATTTT. This chain uses TRBV21-1 with TRBJ2-3; the table's TRBD1 call for D was not verified on the DNA. TRBV21-1 is flagged as a pseudogene. This CDR3 has 14 residues.

The CDR3 coding sequence is TGTGCCAGCAGTTTAGCAGAGAATCAGCCCCAGCATTTT. Translating gives CASSLAENQPQHF. The chain couples TRBV12-3 or TRBV12-4 to TRBJ1-5, with no clear D. V was cut by 0 bases and J by 4 bases, with 4 bases left in between. This CDR3 region has 13 residues.